This TCR beta chain was sequenced in a study of cytomegalovirus exposure and HLA in healthy donors. The study, taken as a whole, reports: TCR beta V- and J-gene trimming was later associated with a missense DCLRE1C variant.

Per germline, CDR1 SGHDT and CDR2 YYEEEE. The J segment lost 5 bases and the V segment lost 1 base, leaving 10 bases of the junction unmatched. There are 16 residues in the CDR3. PCR primers comprised 60 Vbeta and 13 Jbeta primers. Profiled with immunoSEQ multiplex PCR; TCRdb holds only in-frame clones, not every one. The profile shows under 200,000 clones, 84% of them singletons. Note on this clone: No antigen is known for it.

The sample consisted of PBMCs. The rearrangement joins TRBV5-6 to TRBJ2-5; 8 bases fit TRBD2. The source is a boy aged 2-9 years in good health and CMV-seronegative. CDR3 DNA sequence: TGTGCCAGCAGCTTGTGGCTAGCGGGTAGGAAGGAGACCCAGTACTTC. It specifies CASSLWLAGRKETQYF.